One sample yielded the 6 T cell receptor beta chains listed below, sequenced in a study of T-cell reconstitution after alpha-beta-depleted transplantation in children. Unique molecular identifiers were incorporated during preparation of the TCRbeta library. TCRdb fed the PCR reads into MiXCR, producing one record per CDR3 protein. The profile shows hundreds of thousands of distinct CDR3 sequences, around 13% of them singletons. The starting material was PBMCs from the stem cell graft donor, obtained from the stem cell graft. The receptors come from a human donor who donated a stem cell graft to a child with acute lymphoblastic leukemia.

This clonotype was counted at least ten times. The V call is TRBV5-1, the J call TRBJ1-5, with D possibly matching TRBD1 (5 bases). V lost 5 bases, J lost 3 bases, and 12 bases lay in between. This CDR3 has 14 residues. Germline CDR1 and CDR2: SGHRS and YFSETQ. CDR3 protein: CASSTGEVNQPQHF. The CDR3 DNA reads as TGCGCCAGCAGTACGGGGGAGGTCAATCAGCCCCAGCATTTT.

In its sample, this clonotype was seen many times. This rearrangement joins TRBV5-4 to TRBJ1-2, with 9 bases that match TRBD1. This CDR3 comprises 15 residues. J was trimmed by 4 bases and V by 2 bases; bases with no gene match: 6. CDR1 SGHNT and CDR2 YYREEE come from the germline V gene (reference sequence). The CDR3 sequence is CASSFQTGGGYGYTF. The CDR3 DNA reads TGTGCCAGCAGCTTCCAAACAGGGGGCGGCTATGGCTACACCTTC. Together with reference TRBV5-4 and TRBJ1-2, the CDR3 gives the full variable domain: ETGVTQSPTHLIKTRGQQVTLRCSSQSGHNTVSWYQQALGQGPQFIFQYYREEENGRGNFPPRFSGLQFPNYSSELNVNALELDDSALYLCASSFQTGGGYGYTFGSGTRLTVV.

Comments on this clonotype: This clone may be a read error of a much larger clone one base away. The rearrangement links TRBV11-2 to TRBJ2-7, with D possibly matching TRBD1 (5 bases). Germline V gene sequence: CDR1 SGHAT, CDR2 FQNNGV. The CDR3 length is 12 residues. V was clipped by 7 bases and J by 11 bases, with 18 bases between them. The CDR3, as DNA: TGTGCCAGCACCCACATTCCAGGGCTAGAGTACTTC. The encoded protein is CASTHIPGLEYF.

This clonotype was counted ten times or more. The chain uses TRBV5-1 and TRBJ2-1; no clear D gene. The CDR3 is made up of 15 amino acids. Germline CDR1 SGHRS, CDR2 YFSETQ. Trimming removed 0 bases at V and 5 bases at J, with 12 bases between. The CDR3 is CASSLGASKNNEQFF. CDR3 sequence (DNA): TGCGCCAGCAGCTTGGGCGCTAGTAAAAACAATGAGCAGTTCTTC.

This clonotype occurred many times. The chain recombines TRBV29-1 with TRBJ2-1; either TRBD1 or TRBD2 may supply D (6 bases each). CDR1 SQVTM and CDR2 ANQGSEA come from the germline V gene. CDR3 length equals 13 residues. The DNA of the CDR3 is TGCAGGAGGAGGGGGGAAGGGGACAATGAGCAGTTCTTC. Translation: CRRRGEGDNEQFF.

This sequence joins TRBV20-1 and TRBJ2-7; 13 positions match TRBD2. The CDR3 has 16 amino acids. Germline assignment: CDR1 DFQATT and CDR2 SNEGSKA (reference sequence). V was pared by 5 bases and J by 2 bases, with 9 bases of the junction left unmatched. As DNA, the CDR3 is TGCAGTGCTGGCCCGACTAGCGGGGGGCCAACCTACGAGCAGTACTTC. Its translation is CSAGPTSGGPTYEQYF.